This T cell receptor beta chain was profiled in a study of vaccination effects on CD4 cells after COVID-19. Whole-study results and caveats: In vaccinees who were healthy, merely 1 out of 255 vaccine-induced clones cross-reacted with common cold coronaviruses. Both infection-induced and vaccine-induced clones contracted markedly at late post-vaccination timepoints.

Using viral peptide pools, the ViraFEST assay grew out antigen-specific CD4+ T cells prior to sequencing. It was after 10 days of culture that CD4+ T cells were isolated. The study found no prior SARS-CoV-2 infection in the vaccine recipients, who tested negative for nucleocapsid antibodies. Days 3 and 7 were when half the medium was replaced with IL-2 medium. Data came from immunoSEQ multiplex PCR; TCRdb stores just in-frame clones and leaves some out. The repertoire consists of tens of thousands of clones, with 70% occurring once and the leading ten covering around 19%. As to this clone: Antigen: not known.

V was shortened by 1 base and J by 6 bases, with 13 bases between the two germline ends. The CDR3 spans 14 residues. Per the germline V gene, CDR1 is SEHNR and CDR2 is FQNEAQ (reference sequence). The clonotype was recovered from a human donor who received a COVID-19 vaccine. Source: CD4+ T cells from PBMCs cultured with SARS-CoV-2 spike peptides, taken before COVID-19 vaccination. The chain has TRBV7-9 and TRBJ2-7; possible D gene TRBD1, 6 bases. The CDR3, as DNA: TGTGCCAGCAGCTTAGGCACGGACAGTGCCGAGCAGTACTTC. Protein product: CASSLGTDSAEQYF.